This T cell receptor beta chain was sequenced during a study of blood T cell repertoires in COVID-19. Study information: Acute and convalescent COVID-19 specimens originated in the United States, Italy and Spain. Nucleic acid was either cDNA or gDNA, and it came from T cells, B-cell-depleted T cells, or PBMCs.

The CDR3 extends over 14 amino acids. The V gene's germline CDR1 is MDHEN and CDR2 SYDVKM. V was trimmed by 9 bases and J by 4 bases, leaving 19 bases between them. In the authors' workflow: From reference gene primer amplification, estimates of nucleated cell counts were derived. TCRdb's copy holds only in-frame clones and misses some; the assay was immunoSEQ multiplex PCR. V, J and clone size derive from that table, while D and trimming were established from the DNA sequence. The sample yields 150,000 to 200,000 clones, 87% seen once. The sequence was collected from a human donor in a cohort sampled during active COVID-19. The specimen sequenced was peripheral blood. The J gene is TRBJ2-7, the V gene TRBV28; D ambiguous. CDR3: CASSYPAGSYEQYF. CDR3 DNA: TGTGCCAGTAGCTATCCCGCCGGGTCTTACGAGCAGTACTTC.